The 5 T cell receptor beta chains below were found in one sample sequenced in a study of T cells after somatic rescue of genetic block. TCRdb's copy holds only in-frame clones and misses some; the assay was immunoSEQ multiplex PCR. The profile shows about 14,000 clones, roughly 78% of them singletons. Specimen: peripheral blood mononuclear cells (PBMCs). These receptors originate from a boy aged 5 to 17.

The table lists this clone with a count of one. The genes are TRBV5-4 and TRBJ2-1; D is perhaps TRBD1 (7 bases). Germline CDR1 SGHNT, CDR2 YYREEE (reference sequence). CDR3 length equals 14 residues. The V end was cut by 1 base, the J end by 10 bases, with 15 bases between. The CDR3 DNA is TGTGCCAGCAGCTTGAGGGGGGACAGAAACGAGCAGTTCTTC. Protein sequence: CASSLRGDRNEQFF.

The V call is TRBV28, the J call TRBJ2-3; D possibly corresponds to TRBD2 (5 bases). Germline V CDR1 and CDR2: MDHEN, SYDVKM. V lost 8 bases and J lost 0, with 12 bases in between. This CDR3 spans 14 amino acids. The CDR3 sequence is CASQIGLSTDTQYF. CDR3 DNA sequence: TGTGCCAGCCAAATAGGACTGAGCACAGATACGCAGTATTTT.

V is TRBV10-3 and J is TRBJ2-7, with 8 positions matching TRBD1. The germline CDR1 and CDR2 sequences are ENHRY and SYGVKD. This CDR3 has 15 amino acids. V gave up 4 bases and J gave up 6 bases; unmatched junction bases: 11. CDR3 nucleotide sequence: TGTGCCATCAGTGCTTTCCAGACAGGGGATGGCGAGCAGTACTTC. Translating it yields CAISAFQTGDGEQYF.

This rearrangement joins TRBV5-1 to TRBJ2-7, with D possibly called TRBD1 or TRBD2 (5 bases each). Between the trimmed V and J ends, which lost 0 bases and 0 bases, there was a span of 7 bases. The germline V gene has CDR1 SGHRS and CDR2 YFSETQ. This CDR3 contains 14 residues. Here the CDR3 reads CASSLGDPSYEQYF. The CDR3 nucleotides read TGCGCCAGCAGCTTGGGGGACCCCTCCTACGAGCAGTACTTC.

This clone was picked up a small number of times. The DNA of the CDR3 is TGTGCCAGCAGCTCACCTCAGGGGCGAGGGAGCCTCTTGAACACTGAAGCTTTCTTT. Its translation: CASSSPQGRGSLLNTEAFF. The chain uses TRBV7-8 and TRBJ1-1; TRBD1 might be the D (6 bases). In germline, CDR1 is SGHVS, CDR2 FQNEAQ. V lost 4 bases to trimming and J lost 0 bases, with 24 bases between them. The CDR3 covers 19 residues.